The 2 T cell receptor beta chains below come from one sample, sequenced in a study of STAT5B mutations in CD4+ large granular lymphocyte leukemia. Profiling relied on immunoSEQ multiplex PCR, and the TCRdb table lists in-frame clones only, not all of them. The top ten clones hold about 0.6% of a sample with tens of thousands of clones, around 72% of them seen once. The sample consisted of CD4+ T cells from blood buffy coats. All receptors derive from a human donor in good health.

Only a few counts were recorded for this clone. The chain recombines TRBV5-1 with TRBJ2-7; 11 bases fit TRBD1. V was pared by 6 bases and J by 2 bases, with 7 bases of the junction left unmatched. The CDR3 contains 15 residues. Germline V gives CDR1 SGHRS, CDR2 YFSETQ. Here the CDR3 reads CASTMEGQGAYEQYF. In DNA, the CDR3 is TGCGCCAGCACGATGGAGGGACAGGGGGCCTACGAGCAGTACTTC.

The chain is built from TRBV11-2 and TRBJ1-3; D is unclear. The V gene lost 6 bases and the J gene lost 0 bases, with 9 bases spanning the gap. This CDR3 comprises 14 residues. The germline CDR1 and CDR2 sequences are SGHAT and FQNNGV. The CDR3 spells CASSRQYSGNTIYF. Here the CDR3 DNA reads TGTGCCAGCAGTCGTCAGTACTCTGGAAACACCATATATTTT.